These 9 T cell receptor beta chains were all obtained from the same sample, sequenced in a study of blood T cell repertoires in COVID-19. This table comes from immunoSEQ multiplex PCR, and its TCRdb copy is limited to in-frame clones, with some not included. Among about 93,000 clones listed, roughly nine tenths were seen once. Sequencing was carried out using peripheral blood. The receptors were sampled from a human donor with active COVID-19. The donor label of this sample is uncertain.

This clone was detected a few times. The chain links TRBV19 to TRBJ2-5, with 7 bases fitting TRBD1. Germline lookup yields CDR1 LNHDA and CDR2 SQIVND (reference sequence). CDR3 length equals 13 residues. The trim removed 1 base at V and 7 bases at J, leaving 3 bases unmatched. In nucleotides, the CDR3 is TGTGCCAGTAGTATAGTAGGGGGCGGGACCCAGTACTTC. Translated, it gives CASSIVGGGTQYF.

The chain links TRBV27 to TRBJ2-2; TRBD1 agrees at 8 bases. The V gene's germline CDR1 is MNHEY and CDR2 SMNVEV (reference sequence). The CDR3 extends over 16 amino acids. Unmatched junction bases numbered 10, after V lost 7 bases and J lost 3 bases. The CDR3: CASIPPGGLDTGELFF. For the CDR3, the DNA is TGTGCCAGCATCCCCCCAGGGGGCCTGGACACCGGGGAGCTGTTTTTT.

The chain employs TRBV4-2 and TRBJ1-3; TRBD1 matches 10 bases. With V trimmed by 4 bases and J by 0 bases, 12 bases remained unmatched. Germline V gives CDR1 LGHNA, CDR2 YNFKEQ. The length of the CDR3 is 19 residues. In nucleotides, the CDR3 is TGTGCCAGCAGCCTGTCCGGGACAGGGGACTTATTCTCTGGAAACACCATATATTTT. Translating gives CASSLSGTGDLFSGNTIYF.

The chain carries TRBV5-1 and TRBJ1-4; a possible D gene is TRBD1 (5 bases). The CDR3 extends over 14 amino acids. V gave up 2 bases and J gave up 6 bases, with 11 bases separating them. Germline lookup yields CDR1 SGHRS and CDR2 YFSETQ. In DNA form, the CDR3 reads TGCGCCAGCAGCTTCTCGCAGGGCTATGAAAAACTGTTTTTT. Residues: CASSFSQGYEKLFF.

The V and J genes are TRBV25-1 and TRBJ1-2; possibly TRBD1 for D (6 bases). The CDR3 is 15 amino acids. CDR1 MGHDK and CDR2 SYGVNS come from the germline V gene. V dropped 6 bases and J dropped 2 bases, with 16 bases sitting between them. CDR3 sequence reads: CASSGAGASNYGYTF. The CDR3 DNA reads as TGTGCCAGCAGCGGGGCGGGGGCCTCAAACTATGGCTACACCTTC.

The chain is built from TRBV7-9 and TRBJ1-6, with a tentative D call TRBD1 (5 bases). V lost 5 bases, J lost 8 bases, and 7 bases lay in between. The germline V gene encodes CDR1 SEHNR and CDR2 FQNEAQ (reference sequence). This CDR3 is built from 12 residues. The CDR3 here is CASSQGDSPLHF. The CDR3 nucleotides are TGTGCCAGCAGCCAAGGGGATTCACCCCTCCACTTT. Complete variable domain (other parts from reference TRBV7-9 and TRBJ1-6): DTGVSQNPRHKITKRGQNVTFRCDPISEHNRLYWYRQTLGQGPEFLTYFQNEAQLEKSRLLSDRFSAERPKGSFSTLEIQRTEQGDSAMYLCASSQGDSPLHFGNGTRLTVT.

The gene calls are TRBV3-1 (or the pseudogene TRBV3-2) and TRBJ2-5; 9 bases are a match to TRBD2. The CDR3 is 17 residues long. Germline V gene lookup returns CDR1 LGHDT and CDR2 YNNKEL (reference sequence). J gave up 1 base and V 4 bases, and 10 bases lay outside the gene matches. The CDR3 nucleotides are TGTGCCAGCAGCCCACAGGGACTAGCCTCTGTCCAAGAGACCCAGTACTTC. Protein sequence: CASSPQGLASVQETQYF.

The chain joins TRBV5-1 to TRBJ1-5; D remains unclear. The length of the CDR3 is 17 residues. Germline V gene data show CDR1 as SGHRS and CDR2 as YFSETQ. V shed 0 bases and J shed 0 bases, with 13 bases lying between them. CDR3 residues: CASSLVPTDFSNQPQHF. The CDR3 DNA reads as TGCGCCAGCAGCTTGGTCCCCACAGATTTTAGCAATCAGCCCCAGCATTTT.

The chain uses TRBV6-6 and TRBJ2-7, with D unclear. V was cut by 2 bases and J by 4 bases, with 6 bases left in between. This CDR3 has 12 amino acids. Germline CDR1 MNHNY, CDR2 SVGAGI (reference sequence). The CDR3 spells CASSYESYEQYF. In nucleotides, the CDR3 is TGTGCCAGCAGTTACGAGTCTTACGAGCAGTACTTC.